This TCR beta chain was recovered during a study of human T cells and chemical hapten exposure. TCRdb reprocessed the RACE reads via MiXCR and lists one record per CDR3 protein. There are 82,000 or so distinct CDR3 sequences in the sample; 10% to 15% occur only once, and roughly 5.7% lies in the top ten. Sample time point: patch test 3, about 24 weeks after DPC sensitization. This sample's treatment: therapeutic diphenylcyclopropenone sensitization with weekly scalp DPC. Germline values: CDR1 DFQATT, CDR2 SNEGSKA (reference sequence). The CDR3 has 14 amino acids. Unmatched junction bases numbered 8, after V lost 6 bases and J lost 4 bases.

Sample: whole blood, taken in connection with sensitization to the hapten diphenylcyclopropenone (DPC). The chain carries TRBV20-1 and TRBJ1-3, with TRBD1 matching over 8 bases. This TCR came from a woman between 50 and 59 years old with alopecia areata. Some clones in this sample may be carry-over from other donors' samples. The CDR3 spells CSALRQGRGNTIYF. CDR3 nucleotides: TGCAGTGCGCTAAGACAGGGGAGAGGAAACACCATATATTTT.